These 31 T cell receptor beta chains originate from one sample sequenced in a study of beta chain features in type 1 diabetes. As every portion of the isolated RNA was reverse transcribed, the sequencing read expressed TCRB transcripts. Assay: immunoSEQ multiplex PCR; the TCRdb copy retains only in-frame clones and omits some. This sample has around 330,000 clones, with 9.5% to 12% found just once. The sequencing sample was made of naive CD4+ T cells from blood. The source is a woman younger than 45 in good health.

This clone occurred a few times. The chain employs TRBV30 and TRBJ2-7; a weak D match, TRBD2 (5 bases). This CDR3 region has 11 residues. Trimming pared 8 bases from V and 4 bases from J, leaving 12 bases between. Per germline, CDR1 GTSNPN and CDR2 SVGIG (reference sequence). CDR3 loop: CALGRGYEQYF. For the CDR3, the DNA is TGTGCCCTCGGTCGGGGTTACGAGCAGTACTTC.

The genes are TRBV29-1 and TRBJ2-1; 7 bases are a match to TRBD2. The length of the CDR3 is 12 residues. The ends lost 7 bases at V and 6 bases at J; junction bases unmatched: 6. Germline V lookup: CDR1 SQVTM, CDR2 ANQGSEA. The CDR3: CSGRLARNEQFF. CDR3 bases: TGCAGCGGGAGACTAGCACGCAATGAGCAGTTCTTC.

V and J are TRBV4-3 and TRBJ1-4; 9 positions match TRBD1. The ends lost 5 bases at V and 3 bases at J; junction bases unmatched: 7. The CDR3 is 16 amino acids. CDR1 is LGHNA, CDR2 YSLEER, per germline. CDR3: CASSSRTGDSNEKLFF. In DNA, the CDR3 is TGCGCCAGCAGCTCGCGGACAGGGGATTCTAATGAAAAACTGTTTTTT.

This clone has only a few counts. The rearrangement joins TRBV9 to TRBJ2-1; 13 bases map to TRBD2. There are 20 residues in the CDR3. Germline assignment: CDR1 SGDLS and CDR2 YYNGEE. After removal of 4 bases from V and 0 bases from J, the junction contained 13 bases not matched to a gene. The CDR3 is CASSKRGGTSGNISYNEQFF. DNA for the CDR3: TGTGCCAGCAGCAAAAGGGGGGGGACTAGCGGGAATATCTCCTACAATGAGCAGTTCTTC.

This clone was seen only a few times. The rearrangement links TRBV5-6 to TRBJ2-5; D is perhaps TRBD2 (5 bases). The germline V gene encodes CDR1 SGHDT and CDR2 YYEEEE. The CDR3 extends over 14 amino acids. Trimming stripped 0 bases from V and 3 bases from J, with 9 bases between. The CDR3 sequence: CASSLVGAEETQYF. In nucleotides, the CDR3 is TGTGCCAGCAGCTTGGTCGGAGCGGAAGAGACCCAGTACTTC. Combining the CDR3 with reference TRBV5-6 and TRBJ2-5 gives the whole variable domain DAGVTQSPTHLIKTRGQQVTLRCSPKSGHDTVSWYQQALGQGPQFIFQYYEEEERQRGNFPDRFSGHQFPNYSSELNVNALLLGDSALYLCASSLVGAEETQYFGPGTRLLVL.

Here the CDR3 reads CSVGQGSAYEQYF. The CDR3 nucleotides are TGCAGCGTTGGACAGGGGTCAGCCTACGAGCAGTACTTC. The chain is built from TRBV29-1 and TRBJ2-7; 8 positions agree with TRBD1. V shed 4 bases, J shed 2 bases, and the junction held 4 bases outside the gene matches. CDR1 SQVTM and CDR2 ANQGSEA come from the germline V gene. The length of the CDR3 is 13 residues.

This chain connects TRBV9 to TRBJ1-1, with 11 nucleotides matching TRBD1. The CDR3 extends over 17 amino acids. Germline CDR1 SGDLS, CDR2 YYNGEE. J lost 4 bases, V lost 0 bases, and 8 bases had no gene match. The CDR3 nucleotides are TGTGCCAGCAGCGTAGCAGGACAGGGGGCGCAGGCCACTGAAGCTTTCTTT. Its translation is CASSVAGQGAQATEAFF.

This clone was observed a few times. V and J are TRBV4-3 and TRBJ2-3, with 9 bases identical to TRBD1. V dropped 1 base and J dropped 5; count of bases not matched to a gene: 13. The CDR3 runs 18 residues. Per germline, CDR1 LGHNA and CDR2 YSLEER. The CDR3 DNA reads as TGCGCCAGCAGCCAAGGGAAACTGGACAGGGGTAGGGGAGATACGCAGTATTTT. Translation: CASSQGKLDRGRGDTQYF.

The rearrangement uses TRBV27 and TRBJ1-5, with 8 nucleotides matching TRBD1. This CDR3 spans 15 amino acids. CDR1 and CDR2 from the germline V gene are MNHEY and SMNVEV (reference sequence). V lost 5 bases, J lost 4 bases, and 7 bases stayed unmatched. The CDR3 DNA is TGTGCCAGCAGTACCAGGGGGCTTGGAAATCAGCCCCAGCATTTT. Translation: CASSTRGLGNQPQHF.

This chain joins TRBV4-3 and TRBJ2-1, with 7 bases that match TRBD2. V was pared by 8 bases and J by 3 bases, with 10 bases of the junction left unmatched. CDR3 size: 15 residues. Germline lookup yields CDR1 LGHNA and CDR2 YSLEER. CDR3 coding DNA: TGCGCCAGCTGCCCGGGGCTAGCGGACTACAATGAGCAGTTCTTC. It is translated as CASCPGLADYNEQFF.

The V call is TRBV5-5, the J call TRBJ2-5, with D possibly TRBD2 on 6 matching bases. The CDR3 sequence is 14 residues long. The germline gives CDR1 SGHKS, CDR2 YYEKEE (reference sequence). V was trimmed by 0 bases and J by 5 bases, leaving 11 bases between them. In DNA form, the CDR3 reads TGTGCCAGCAGCTTGGTTAAGGGGAGGGAGACCCAGTACTTC. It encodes CASSLVKGRETQYF.

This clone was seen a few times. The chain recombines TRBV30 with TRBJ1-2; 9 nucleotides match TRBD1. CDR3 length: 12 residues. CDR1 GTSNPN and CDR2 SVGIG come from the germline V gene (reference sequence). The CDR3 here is CARDRANYGYTF. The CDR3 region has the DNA TGTGCTCGGGACAGGGCAAACTATGGCTACACCTTC.

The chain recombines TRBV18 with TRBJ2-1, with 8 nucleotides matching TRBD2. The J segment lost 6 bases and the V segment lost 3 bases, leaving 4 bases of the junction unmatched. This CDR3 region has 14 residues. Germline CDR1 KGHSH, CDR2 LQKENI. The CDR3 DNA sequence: TGTGCCAGCTCACCCGTTAGCGGGATCAATGAGCAGTTCTTC. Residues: CASSPVSGINEQFF.

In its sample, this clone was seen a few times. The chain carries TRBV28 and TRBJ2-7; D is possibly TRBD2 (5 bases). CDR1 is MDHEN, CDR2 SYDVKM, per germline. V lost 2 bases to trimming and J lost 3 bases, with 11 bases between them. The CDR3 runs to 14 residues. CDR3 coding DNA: TGTGCCAGCAGTTTACGAGGGATTGTCTACGAGCAGTACTTC. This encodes CASSLRGIVYEQYF.

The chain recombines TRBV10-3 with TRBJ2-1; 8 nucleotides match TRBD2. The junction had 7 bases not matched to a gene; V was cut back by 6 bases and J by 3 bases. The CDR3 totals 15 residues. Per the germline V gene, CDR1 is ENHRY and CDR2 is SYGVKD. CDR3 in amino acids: CAIRNSGTIYNEQFF. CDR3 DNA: TGTGCCATCAGAAATAGCGGGACGATCTACAATGAGCAGTTCTTC.

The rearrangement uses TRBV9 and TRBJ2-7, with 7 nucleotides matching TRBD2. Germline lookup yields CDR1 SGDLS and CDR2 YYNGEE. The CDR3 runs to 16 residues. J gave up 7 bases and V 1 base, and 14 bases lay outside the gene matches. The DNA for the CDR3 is TGTGCCAGCAGCGTACCATTTGCGGGAGTGTTGGGAGAGCAGTACTTC. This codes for CASSVPFAGVLGEQYF. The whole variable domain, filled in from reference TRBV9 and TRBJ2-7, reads DSGVTQTPKHLITATGQRVTLRCSPRSGDLSVYWYQQSLDQGLQFLIQYYNGEERAKGNILERFSAQQFPDLHSELNLSSLELGDSALYFCASSVPFAGVLGEQYFGPGTRLTVT.

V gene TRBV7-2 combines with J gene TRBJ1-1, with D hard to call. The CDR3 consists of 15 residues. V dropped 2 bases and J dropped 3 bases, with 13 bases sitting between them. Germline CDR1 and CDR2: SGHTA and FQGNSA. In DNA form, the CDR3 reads TGTGCCAGCAGCTTAAGAGGGTTGGGTGACACTGAAGCTTTCTTT. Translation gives CASSLRGLGDTEAFF.

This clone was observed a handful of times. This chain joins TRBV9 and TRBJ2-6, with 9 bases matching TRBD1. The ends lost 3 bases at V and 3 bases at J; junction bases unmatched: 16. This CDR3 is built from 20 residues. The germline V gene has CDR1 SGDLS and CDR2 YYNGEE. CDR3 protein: CASSAGFVGQGNFGANVLTF. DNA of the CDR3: TGTGCCAGCAGCGCGGGGTTTGTGGGACAGGGAAATTTTGGGGCCAACGTCCTGACTTTC.

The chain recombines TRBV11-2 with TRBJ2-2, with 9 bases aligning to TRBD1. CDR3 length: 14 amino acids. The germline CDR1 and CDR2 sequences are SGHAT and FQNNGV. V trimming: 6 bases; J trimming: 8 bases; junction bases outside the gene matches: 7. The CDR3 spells CASRRPGQGGELFF. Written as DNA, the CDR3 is TGTGCCAGCAGGAGGCCGGGACAGGGTGGGGAGCTGTTTTTT.

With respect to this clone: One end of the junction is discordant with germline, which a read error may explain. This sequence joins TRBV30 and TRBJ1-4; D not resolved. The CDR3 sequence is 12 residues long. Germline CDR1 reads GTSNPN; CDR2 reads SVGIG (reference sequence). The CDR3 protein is CTWSRDNEKLFF. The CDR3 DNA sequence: TGTACCTGGAGTCGGGATAATGAAAAACTGTTTTTT.

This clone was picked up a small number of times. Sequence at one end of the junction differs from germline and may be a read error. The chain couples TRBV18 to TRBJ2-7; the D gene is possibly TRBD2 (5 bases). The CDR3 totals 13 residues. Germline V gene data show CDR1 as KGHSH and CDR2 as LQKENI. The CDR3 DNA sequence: TGTGCCAGCTCAACCCATCCAGGCGACTATGGGAACTTC. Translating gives CASSTHPGDYGNF.

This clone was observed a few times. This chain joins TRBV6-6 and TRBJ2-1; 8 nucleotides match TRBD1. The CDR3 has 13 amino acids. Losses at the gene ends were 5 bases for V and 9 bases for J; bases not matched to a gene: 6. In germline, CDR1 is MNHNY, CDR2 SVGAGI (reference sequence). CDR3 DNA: TGTGCCAGCAGTCCCGGACAGGGAGGTGAGCAGTTCTTC. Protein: CASSPGQGGEQFF.

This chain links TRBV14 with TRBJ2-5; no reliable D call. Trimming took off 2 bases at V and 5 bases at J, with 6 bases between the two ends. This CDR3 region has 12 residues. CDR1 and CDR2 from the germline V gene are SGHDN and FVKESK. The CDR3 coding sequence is TGTGCCAGCAGCCAATCCTTGGAGACCCAGTACTTC. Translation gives CASSQSLETQYF.

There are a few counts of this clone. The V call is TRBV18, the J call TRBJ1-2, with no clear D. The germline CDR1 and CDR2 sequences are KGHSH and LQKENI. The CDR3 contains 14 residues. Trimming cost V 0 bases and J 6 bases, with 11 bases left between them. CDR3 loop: CASSPPLQEDGYTF. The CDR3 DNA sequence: TGTGCCAGCTCACCACCGCTTCAGGAAGATGGCTACACCTTC.

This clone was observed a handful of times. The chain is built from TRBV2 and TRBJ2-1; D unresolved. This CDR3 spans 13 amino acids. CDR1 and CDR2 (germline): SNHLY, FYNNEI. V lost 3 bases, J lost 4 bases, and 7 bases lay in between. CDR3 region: CASSEAVYNEQFF. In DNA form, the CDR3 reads TGTGCCAGCAGTGAGGCGGTATACAATGAGCAGTTCTTC.

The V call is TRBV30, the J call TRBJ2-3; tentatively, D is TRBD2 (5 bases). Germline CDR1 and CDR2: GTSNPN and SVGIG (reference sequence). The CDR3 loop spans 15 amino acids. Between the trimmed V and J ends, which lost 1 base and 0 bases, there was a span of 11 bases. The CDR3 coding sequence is TGTGCCTGGAGTGGGACTGCCGAAAGCACAGATACGCAGTATTTT. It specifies CAWSGTAESTDTQYF.

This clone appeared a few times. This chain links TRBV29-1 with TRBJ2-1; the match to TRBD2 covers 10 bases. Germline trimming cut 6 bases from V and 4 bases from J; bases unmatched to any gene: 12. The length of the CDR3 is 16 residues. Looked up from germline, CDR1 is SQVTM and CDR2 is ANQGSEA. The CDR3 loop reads CSVKTRTSGNYNEQFF. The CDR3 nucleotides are TGCAGCGTCAAAACACGGACTAGCGGAAATTACAATGAGCAGTTCTTC.

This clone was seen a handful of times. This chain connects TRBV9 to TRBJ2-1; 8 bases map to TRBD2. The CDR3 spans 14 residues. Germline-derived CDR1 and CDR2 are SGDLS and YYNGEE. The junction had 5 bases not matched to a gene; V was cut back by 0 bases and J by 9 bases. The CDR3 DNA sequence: TGTGCCAGCAGCGTAGGCAGGACTAGCAGTGAGCAGTTCTTC. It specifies CASSVGRTSSEQFF.

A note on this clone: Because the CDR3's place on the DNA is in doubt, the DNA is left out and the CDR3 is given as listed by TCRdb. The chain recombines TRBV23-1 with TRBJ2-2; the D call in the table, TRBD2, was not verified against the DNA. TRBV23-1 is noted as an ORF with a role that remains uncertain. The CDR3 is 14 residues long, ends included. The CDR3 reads CASSQFGVLGSCFF.

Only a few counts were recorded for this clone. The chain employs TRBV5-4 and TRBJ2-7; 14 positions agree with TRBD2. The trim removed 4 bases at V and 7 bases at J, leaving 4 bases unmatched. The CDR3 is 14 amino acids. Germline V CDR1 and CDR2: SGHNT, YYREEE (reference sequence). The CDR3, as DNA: TGTGCCAGCAGCCCGGGACTAGCGGGAGAAGAGCAGTACTTC. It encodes CASSPGLAGEEQYF.

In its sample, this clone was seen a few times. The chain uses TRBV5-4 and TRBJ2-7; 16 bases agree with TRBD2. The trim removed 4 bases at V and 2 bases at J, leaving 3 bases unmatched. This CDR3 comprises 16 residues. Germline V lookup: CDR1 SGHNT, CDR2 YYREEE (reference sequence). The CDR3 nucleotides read TGTGCCAGCAGCGCAGGGACTAGCGGGAGGGCCTACGAGCAGTACTTC. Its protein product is CASSAGTSGRAYEQYF.